This T cell receptor (beta chain) was identified during a study of blood T cell repertoires in COVID-19. Study at large: There were acute and convalescent COVID-19 samples, and they came from the United States, Italy and Spain.

In the authors' workflow: Counts of nucleated cells, estimated from reference gene primer amplification, were obtained. Sequenced by immunoSEQ multiplex PCR; TCRdb stores in-frame clones only, minus some. The V and J calls and the clone size are those of that table, but D and trimming were determined from the DNA. Here the sample spans about 150,000 clones, roughly 80% being singletons. The CDR3 is 14 residues long. Germline V gene sequence: CDR1 LNHNV, CDR2 YYDKDF (reference sequence). After removal of 0 bases from V and 10 bases from J, the junction contained 8 bases not matched to a gene. About this clone: This sequence may be a read error, since a much larger clone differs from it by one base.

Sequenced: peripheral blood. The J gene is TRBJ1-2, the V gene TRBV15; 7 nucleotides match TRBD1. This TCR derives from a man aged 45-65 years with acute or convalescent COVID-19. The CDR3 loop reads CATSRDQTGRHYTF. CDR3 in DNA: TGTGCCACCAGCAGAGATCAGACAGGGAGACACTACACCTTC.